The 10 T cell receptor beta chains presented below share a single source sample, sequenced in a study of blood T cell repertoires in COVID-19. Method: immunoSEQ multiplex PCR; TCRdb's copy keeps in-frame clones and lacks some. This sample has around 93,000 clones; 90% occur once, and the top ten carry 6.7%. What was sequenced was peripheral blood. The source of these receptors is a man aged 18-30 years with COVID-19, enrolled during active disease.

J is TRBJ2-2 and V is TRBV2, with D maybe TRBD1 (6 bases). This CDR3 contains 15 residues. The germline V and J ends were trimmed by 6 bases and 1 base, with 12 bases remaining between them. Germline V gene sequence: CDR1 SNHLY, CDR2 FYNNEI. CDR3 in amino acids: CASSPGTLNTGELFF. In nucleotides, the CDR3 is TGTGCCAGCAGCCCCGGGACACTGAACACCGGGGAGCTGTTTTTT.

A single count supports this clone. The rearrangement uses TRBV5-1 and TRBJ2-1; 9 positions match TRBD2. Germline CDR1 and CDR2: SGHRS and YFSETQ. This CDR3 comprises 17 residues. The trim removed 5 bases at V and 0 bases at J, leaving 9 bases unmatched. The CDR3 protein is CASSFSSGMSSYNEQFF. The CDR3 DNA sequence: TGCGCCAGCAGTTTTTCTAGCGGGATGAGCTCCTACAATGAGCAGTTCTTC.

This chain uses TRBV11-2 with TRBJ1-1, with a possible D match to TRBD1 (6 bases). Trimming stripped 4 bases from V and 8 bases from J, with 8 bases between. The V gene's germline CDR1 is SGHAT and CDR2 FQNNGV. This CDR3 comprises 11 residues. The CDR3 bases are TGTGCCAGCAGCTATGGGACAGAAGCTTTCTTT. Protein: CASSYGTEAFF.

The V and J genes are TRBV3-1 (or the pseudogene TRBV3-2) and TRBJ2-7, with a tentative D call TRBD1 (6 bases). The CDR3 spans 15 residues. V was clipped by 0 bases and J by 5 bases, with 14 bases between them. The germline V gene encodes CDR1 LGHDT and CDR2 YNNKEL (reference sequence). The CDR3 region has the DNA TGTGCCAGCAGCCAAGATAGACAGGTAGATCACGAGCAGTACTTC. It yields the protein CASSQDRQVDHEQYF.

The chain links TRBV6-5 to TRBJ1-3; no definite D call. CDR1 is MNHEY, CDR2 SVGAGI, per germline. CDR3 length equals 14 residues. Trimming took off 8 bases at V and 3 bases at J, with 14 bases between the two ends. The CDR3 region is CASSTEYDGNTIYF. CDR3 bases: TGTGCCAGCTCTACAGAGTATGATGGAAACACCATATATTTT.

The J gene is TRBJ2-1, the V gene TRBV6-1; TRBD2 agrees at 8 bases. The CDR3 covers 15 residues. The V gene's germline CDR1 is MNHNS and CDR2 SASEGT. V lost 3 bases, J lost 3 bases, and 4 bases stayed unmatched. DNA for the CDR3: TGTGCCAGCAGTGACGGGGGGGGGTACTACAATGAGCAGTTCTTC. Amino acids: CASSDGGGYYNEQFF.

The V gene is TRBV24-1, the J gene TRBJ2-1; maybe TRBD1 (5 bases). In germline, CDR1 is KGHDR, CDR2 SFDVKD. The CDR3 is made up of 12 amino acids. Trimming took 6 bases from V and 13 from J, leaving 15 bases between them. The CDR3 nucleotides are TGTGCCACCAGTCAAGGGGCACCCCTCCAGTTCTTC. This gives the protein CATSQGAPLQFF.

The chain carries TRBV14 and TRBJ2-1; D call uncertain. This CDR3 is 15 amino acids long. Germline lookup yields CDR1 SGHDN and CDR2 FVKESK. V was cut by 0 bases and J by 0 bases, with 6 bases left in between. The CDR3 nucleotides read TGTGCCAGCAGCCAAGATTGGGCCTCCTACAATGAGCAGTTCTTC. Amino acid sequence: CASSQDWASYNEQFF.

The rearrangement joins TRBV19 to TRBJ2-2; 7 bases are shared with TRBD2. Germline V CDR1 and CDR2: LNHDA, SQIVND (reference sequence). With V trimmed by 2 bases and J by 7 bases, 13 bases remained unmatched. CDR3 length: 17 residues. The CDR3, as DNA: TGTGCCAGTAGTATATCCCCTCCGGGGAGGGGCGGCGGGGAGCTGTTTTTT. Its protein product is CASSISPPGRGGGELFF. The full variable domain, completed using reference TRBV19 and TRBJ2-2, is DGGITQSPKYLFRKEGQNVTLSCEQNLNHDAMYWYRQDPGQGLRLIYYSQIVNDFQKGDIAEGYSVSREKKESFPLTVTSAQKNPTAFYLCASSISPPGRGGGELFFGEGSRLTVL.

The chain combines TRBV11-2 with TRBJ1-2; possibly TRBD1 for D (6 bases). CDR1 and CDR2 (germline): SGHAT, FQNNGV. There are 18 residues in the CDR3. Between the trimmed V and J ends, which lost 2 bases and 2 bases, there was a span of 21 bases. The DNA for the CDR3 is TGTGCCAGCAGCTTACTCCGGGCCGGGACACAGAACAACTATGGCTACACCTTC. Its protein product is CASSLLRAGTQNNYGYTF. The whole variable domain, remainder taken from reference TRBV11-2 and TRBJ1-2, is EAGVAQSPRYKIIEKRQSVAFWCNPISGHATLYWYQQILGQGPKLLIQFQNNGVVDDSQLPKDRFSAERLKGVDSTLKIQPAKLEDSAVYLCASSLLRAGTQNNYGYTFGSGTRLTVV.